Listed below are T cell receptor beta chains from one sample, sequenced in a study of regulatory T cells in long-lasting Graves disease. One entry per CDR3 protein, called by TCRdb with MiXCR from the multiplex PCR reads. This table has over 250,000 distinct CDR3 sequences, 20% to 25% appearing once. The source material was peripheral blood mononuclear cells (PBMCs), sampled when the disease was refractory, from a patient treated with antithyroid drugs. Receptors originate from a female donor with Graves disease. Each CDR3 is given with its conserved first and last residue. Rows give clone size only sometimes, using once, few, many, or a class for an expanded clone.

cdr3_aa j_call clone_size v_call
CASSFTGIYGYTF TRBJ1-2 NA TRBV5-4
CASSFRTGRTETQYF TRBJ2-5 many TRBV11-2
CASRVRDRGLTRNTGELFF TRBJ2-2 many TRBV2
CASSSDVNYGYTF TRBJ1-2 many TRBV6-2/TRBV6-3
CAWSRDQRSPLHF TRBJ1-6 many TRBV30
CASKSGTGDEQYF TRBJ2-7 NA TRBV7-9
CAIRKATVNTEAFF TRBJ1-1 many TRBV10-3
CASSTTRMTSGIPYEQYF TRBJ2-7 few TRBV6-1
CASQNLQGRETQYF TRBJ2-5 NA TRBV6-1
CASSRQDGETQYF TRBJ2-5 many TRBV13
CASSSPLAGGLLTYEQYF TRBJ2-7 NA TRBV7-2
CASSYARDRVWETQYF TRBJ2-5 few TRBV6-5
CASSLSGLAPYNEQFF TRBJ2-1 once TRBV27
CATSDLLTRGPYEQYF TRBJ2-7 many TRBV24-1